The 23 T cell receptor beta chains below come from one sample, sequenced in a study of blood T cell repertoires in COVID-19. Only in-frame clones appear in the TCRdb table, and some are missing; sequencing was by immunoSEQ multiplex PCR. The sample lists roughly 260,000 clones; 80% to 90% were seen once. Sequenced material: PBMCs or T cells enriched from blood (not recorded which). The receptor source for this set is a woman in her 30s with acute COVID-19.

The chain carries TRBV10-1 and TRBJ2-3; D perhaps matches TRBD1 (5 bases). The CDR3 sequence is 15 residues long. Germline loops: CDR1 WNHNN, CDR2 SYGVQD (reference sequence). Trimming removed 7 bases at V and 1 base at J, with 15 bases between. The CDR3 loop is CASTPQGVGTDTQYF. The CDR3 nucleotides are TGCGCCAGCACCCCTCAAGGGGTGGGCACAGATACGCAGTATTTT.

This chain connects TRBV3-1 (or the pseudogene TRBV3-2) to TRBJ1-6, with TRBD1 identical over 7 bases. The germline gives CDR1 LGHDT, CDR2 YNNKEL (reference sequence). CDR3 length equals 15 residues. V dropped 6 bases and J dropped 9; count of bases not matched to a gene: 11. The CDR3 sequence: CASSPIRGTGSPLHF. The CDR3 DNA sequence: TGTGCCAGCAGTCCTATCAGGGGGACGGGTTCACCCCTCCACTTT.

V and J are TRBV19 and TRBJ1-1; D possibly corresponds to TRBD1 (5 bases). In germline, CDR1 is LNHDA, CDR2 SQIVND (reference sequence). The germline V and J ends were trimmed by 3 bases and 10 bases, with 12 bases remaining between them. The length of the CDR3 is 12 residues. The CDR3 sequence is CASSMGDLGAFF. In DNA, the CDR3 is TGTGCCAGTAGTATGGGGGACTTGGGAGCTTTCTTT. The full variable domain, with the rest looked up from reference TRBV19 and TRBJ1-1, is DGGITQSPKYLFRKEGQNVTLSCEQNLNHDAMYWYRQDPGQGLRLIYYSQIVNDFQKGDIAEGYSVSREKKESFPLTVTSAQKNPTAFYLCASSMGDLGAFFGQGTRLTVV.

The V call is TRBV24-1, the J call TRBJ2-3, with TRBD2 identical over 9 bases. The trim removed 3 bases at V and 5 bases at J, leaving 11 bases unmatched. Germline CDR1 KGHDR, CDR2 SFDVKD. The CDR3 runs to 17 residues. Written as DNA, the CDR3 is TGTGCCACCAGTGATACACCGGGACTAGCTAGAGGAGATACGCAGTATTTT. It specifies CATSDTPGLARGDTQYF.

The gene calls are TRBV7-9 and TRBJ1-5; D gene uncertain. V was shortened by 0 bases and J by 0 bases, with 9 bases between the two germline ends. The germline V gene has CDR1 SEHNR and CDR2 FQNEAQ (reference sequence). The length of the CDR3 is 16 residues. The CDR3 reads CASSLAAGNSNQPQHF. CDR3 coding DNA: TGTGCCAGCAGCTTAGCGGCAGGAAATAGCAATCAGCCCCAGCATTTT.

V is TRBV6-5 and J is TRBJ1-2; the match to TRBD1 covers 7 bases. Trimming removed 2 bases from V and 5 bases from J; junction bases left unmatched: 2. There are 13 residues in the CDR3. The germline gives CDR1 MNHEY, CDR2 SVGAGI. The CDR3 DNA reads TGTGCCAGCAGTTACCGGGACAGATATGGCTACACCTTC. This codes for CASSYRDRYGYTF.

V and J are TRBV6-5 and TRBJ2-5; 8 bases line up with TRBD2. The CDR3 spans 15 residues. Germline CDR1 MNHEY, CDR2 SVGAGI. V trimming: 5 bases; J trimming: 4 bases; junction bases outside the gene matches: 9. CDR3 sequence: CASSLSGLVLETQYF. The DNA of the CDR3 is TGTGCCAGCAGTCTCTCGGGACTAGTATTAGAGACCCAGTACTTC.

The chain employs TRBV19 and TRBJ1-2; D is perhaps TRBD1 (5 bases). The CDR3 contains 15 residues. Looked up from germline, CDR1 is LNHDA and CDR2 is SQIVND (reference sequence). The V end lost 7 bases, the J end lost 6 bases, and 21 bases lay between the germline ends. The CDR3 loop is CASISGGAGKHGYTF. The CDR3 coding sequence is TGTGCCAGTATATCGGGAGGGGCAGGGAAGCATGGCTACACCTTC.

The chain recombines TRBV3-1 (or the pseudogene TRBV3-2) with TRBJ1-2, with TRBD1 matching over 11 bases. This CDR3 comprises 15 residues. CDR1 and CDR2 (germline): LGHDT, YNNKEL (reference sequence). Losses at the gene ends were 3 bases for V and 4 bases for J; bases not matched to a gene: 4. The CDR3 region is CASSQGTGGAYGYTF. The CDR3 DNA reads as TGTGCCAGCAGCCAGGGGACAGGGGGGGCCTATGGCTACACCTTC.

The chain recombines TRBV18 with TRBJ2-1, with TRBD2 identical over 8 bases. Trimming cost V 10 bases and J 7 bases; bases outside gene matches: 9. CDR3 length: 13 amino acids. Germline-derived CDR1 and CDR2 are KGHSH and LQKENI. CDR3 bases: TGTGCCATCACGGGGGGGGCGCGGAATGAGCAGTTCTTC. It codes for CAITGGARNEQFF.

V usage is TRBV2 and J usage is TRBJ1-1; possible D gene TRBD1, 5 bases. The CDR3 is 15 residues long. Germline V gene lookup returns CDR1 SNHLY and CDR2 FYNNEI. With 2 bases removed from V and 2 bases from J, the gap between germline ends came to 12 bases. DNA for the CDR3: TGTGCCAGCAGTGAACTTCCCGGGGGTAACACTGAAGCTTTCTTT. Its protein is CASSELPGGNTEAFF.

The chain recombines TRBV24-1 with TRBJ2-7; TRBD1 matches at 8 bases. CDR1 and CDR2 from the germline V gene are KGHDR and SFDVKD. After removal of 4 bases from V and 3 bases from J, the junction contained 10 bases not matched to a gene. CDR3 size: 16 residues. CDR3 DNA: TGTGCCACCAGTGACTTCCAACAGGGGGTAGGCTACGAGCAGTACTTC. Translation: CATSDFQQGVGYEQYF.

This chain joins TRBV19 and TRBJ1-6, with 7 bases lining up with TRBD1. The V segment lost 4 bases and the J segment 9 bases; nucleotides outside the gene matches: 9. Germline-derived CDR1 and CDR2 are LNHDA and SQIVND (reference sequence). The CDR3 is 15 residues long. The CDR3 loop reads CASSSRQGATSPLHF. The CDR3 nucleotides are TGTGCCAGTAGTAGTAGACAGGGAGCGACTTCACCCCTCCACTTT.

The chain uses TRBV4-1 and TRBJ1-5; D not certain. V gave up 1 base and J gave up 6 bases, with 13 bases separating them. Per the germline V gene, CDR1 is MGHRA and CDR2 is YSYEKL. The CDR3 runs 15 residues. CDR3 sequence (DNA): TGCGCCAGCAGCCAAGGATTCGGAGGGCCTCAGCCCCAGCATTTT. Its protein product is CASSQGFGGPQPQHF.

The CDR3 DNA sequence: TGTGCCAGCAGTCCGGGACAGGGGGAATTGGTAACAACTAATGAAAAACTGTTTTTT. This codes for CASSPGQGELVTTNEKLFF. The chain employs TRBV6-6 and TRBJ1-4; 11 nucleotides line up with TRBD1. The CDR3 is 19 amino acids. From germline, CDR1 is MNHNY and CDR2 SVGAGI (reference sequence). Trimming took 5 bases from V and 0 from J; bases not matched to a gene: 11.

V and J are TRBV15 and TRBJ1-6; D might be TRBD1 (5 bases). Germline V gives CDR1 LNHNV, CDR2 YYDKDF (reference sequence). The CDR3 is made up of 13 amino acids. Trimming shortened V by 0 bases and J by 9 bases, and 6 bases separated the two germline ends. DNA of the CDR3: TGTGCCACCAGCAGAGACAGGGCTTCACCCCTCCACTTT. Its protein product is CATSRDRASPLHF.

This clone was recorded only once. The chain is built from TRBV5-4 and TRBJ1-6; D is undetermined. Trimming pared 0 bases from V and 7 bases from J, leaving 11 bases between. This CDR3 has 15 amino acids. Germline CDR1 reads SGHNT; CDR2 reads YYREEE (reference sequence). This chain's CDR3 is CASSLGELLNSPLHF. DNA for the CDR3: TGTGCCAGCAGCTTGGGGGAGTTGTTGAATTCACCCCTCCACTTT.

The genes are TRBV5-1 and TRBJ2-7; a possible D gene is TRBD1 (6 bases). Germline V gene sequence: CDR1 SGHRS, CDR2 YFSETQ. V lost 0 bases and J 9 bases, leaving 13 bases between the germline ends. The CDR3 is 13 residues long. CDR3 DNA: TGCGCCAGCAGCTTGGACGCCAGGGGATTGCAGTACTTC. Translation gives CASSLDARGLQYF.

This clone was seen a single time. CDR3 residues: CASRRGPREETQYF. The CDR3 DNA is TGTGCCAGCAGGAGGGGGCCACGGGAGGAGACCCAGTACTTC. This chain links TRBV27 with TRBJ2-5; D perhaps matches TRBD1 (7 bases). The CDR3 contains 14 residues. Germline V lookup: CDR1 MNHEY, CDR2 SMNVEV (reference sequence). V was cut by 6 bases and J by 5 bases, with 16 bases left in between.

This chain uses TRBV7-9 with TRBJ2-1; 10 bases are shared with TRBD2. Trimming took 8 bases from V and 5 from J; bases not matched to a gene: 9. The CDR3 has 15 amino acids. Germline assignment: CDR1 SEHNR and CDR2 FQNEAQ (reference sequence). The CDR3 region is CASDKGLAEDNEQFF. DNA of the CDR3: TGTGCCAGCGACAAAGGACTAGCGGAAGACAATGAGCAGTTCTTC.

This sequence joins TRBV30 and TRBJ2-3; D not certain. Germline CDR1 is GTSNPN and CDR2 is SVGIG (reference sequence). V was cut by 2 bases and J by 0 bases, with 9 bases left in between. The CDR3 has 14 residues. The CDR3 bases are TGTGCCTGGAGTCCCGGTGCTAGCACAGATACGCAGTATTTT. Its protein is CAWSPGASTDTQYF. Full variable domain (remainder filled in from reference TRBV30 and TRBJ2-3): SQTIHQWPATLVQPVGSPLSLECTVEGTSNPNLYWYRQAAGRGLQLLFYSVGIGQISSEVPQNLSASRPQDRQFILSSKKLLLSDSGFYLCAWSPGASTDTQYFGPGTRLTVL.

The genes are TRBV10-3 and TRBJ2-1, with 8 bases fitting TRBD2. Germline V lookup: CDR1 ENHRY, CDR2 SYGVKD. CDR3 size: 17 residues. V trimming: 0 bases; J trimming: 7 bases; junction bases outside the gene matches: 11. The CDR3 DNA is TGTGCCATCAGTGAGTCGATGGATGGCGGGGGGCTGAATGAGCAGTTCTTC. This codes for CAISESMDGGGLNEQFF.

The chain links TRBV5-1 to TRBJ2-5; 9 bases are a match to TRBD2. The V and J ends lost 4 bases and 0 bases, in that order; junction bases with no gene match: 1. The CDR3 covers 14 residues. Per germline, CDR1 SGHRS and CDR2 YFSETQ. This CDR3 is CASSGGGDQETQYF. CDR3 sequence (DNA): TGCGCCAGCAGCGGCGGGGGGGACCAAGAGACCCAGTACTTC.